What follows describes a single T cell receptor beta chain. Its target is unknown. The time point is: pre-sensitization, week 0. The treatment: therapeutic diphenylcyclopropenone sensitization with weekly scalp DPC. The V and J ends lost 3 bases and 0 bases respectively, with 6 bases between them. The CDR3 is made up of 12 amino acids. Germline CDR1 DFQATT, CDR2 SNEGSKA (reference sequence). This specimen comes from a study of human T cells and chemical hapten exposure. About the study: A 2 cm by 2 cm inner upper arm patch received 2% DPC for sensitization. General study points: Counts of expanded TCRs (at PT1) showed a positive correlation with patch test score. It was expanded TCRs that formed significantly more large CDR3 similarity clusters than controls did.

TCRdb re-called the RACE reads with MiXCR, one entry per CDR3 protein. The sample contains about 120,000 distinct CDR3 sequences, 13% of which appear only once. The V gene is TRBV20-1, the J gene TRBJ2-7; D remains unclear. This sample comprised whole blood, obtained in connection with sensitization to the hapten diphenylcyclopropenone (DPC). The sequence derives from a woman aged 18-29 years with alopecia areata. Some clones in this sample may be carry-over from other donors' samples. The CDR3 loop reads CSARSSSYEQYF. CDR3 sequence (DNA): TGCAGTGCTAGGTCGAGCTCCTACGAGCAGTACTTC.